The rows below give T cell receptor beta chains drawn from one sample of a study of response to subunit inactivated influenza vaccine. MiXCR, run by TCRdb on the RT-PCR reads, gives a single entry per CDR3 protein. This table has over 150,000 distinct CDR3 sequences, roughly 11% appearing once. The material sequenced was non-naive T cells sorted from PBMCs, taken 40 to 50 days after vaccination. The receptors derive from a man aged 50 to 60 who received an inactivated influenza vaccine. The CDR3 runs from the conserved cysteine through the conserved F or W. D genes are given only for firm matches. The size field is filled for only some rows; it gives once, few, many or a size class.

CDR3 protein: CASSATSGGETQYF; CDR3 DNA: TGTGCCAGCAGCGCGACTAGCGGCGGGGAGACCCAGTACTTC; D gene: TRBD2; clone size: -; V gene: TRBV9; J gene: TRBJ2-5; CDR3 length: 14
CDR3 protein: CASRGTDYGYTF; CDR3 DNA: TGCGCCAGCCGGGGGACTGACTATGGCTACACCTTC; D gene: -; clone size: many; V gene: TRBV4-3; J gene: TRBJ1-2; CDR3 length: 12
CDR3 protein: CATSDWSWGTGELFF; CDR3 DNA: TGTGCCACCAGTGATTGGAGTTGGGGCACCGGGGAGCTGTTTTTT; D gene: -; clone size: many; V gene: TRBV24-1; J gene: TRBJ2-2; CDR3 length: 15
CDR3 protein: CASSTAGVGYEHYF; CDR3 DNA: TGTGCCAGTAGTACCGCAGGGGTAGGATACGAGCACTACTTC; D gene: -; clone size: -; V gene: TRBV19; J gene: TRBJ2-7; CDR3 length: 14
CDR3 protein: CASSVDRGLSYEQYF; CDR3 DNA: TGTGCCAGCAGCGTGGACAGGGGGCTCTCCTACGAGCAGTACTTC; D gene: TRBD1; clone size: few; V gene: TRBV5-5; J gene: TRBJ2-7; CDR3 length: 15
CDR3 protein: CASSLVLGGRGNEQFF; CDR3 DNA: TGTGCCAGCAGCTTAGTACTTGGGGGGAGGGGTAATGAGCAGTTCTTC; D gene: TRBD2; clone size: many; V gene: TRBV11-2; J gene: TRBJ2-1; CDR3 length: 16
CDR3 protein: CASRSTSGSRSEQFF; CDR3 DNA: TGTGCCAGCAGGTCCACTAGCGGGAGTCGCAGTGAGCAGTTCTTC; D gene: TRBD2; clone size: few; V gene: TRBV11-2; J gene: TRBJ2-1; CDR3 length: 15
CDR3 protein: CASSKYQGASTDTQYF; CDR3 DNA: TGTGCCAGCAGCAAATATCAGGGGGCGAGCACAGATACGCAGTATTTT; D gene: TRBD1; clone size: few; V gene: TRBV7-9; J gene: TRBJ2-3; CDR3 length: 16
CDR3 protein: CSARGDQTDTQYF; CDR3 DNA: TGCAGTGCTAGAGGGGACCAGACAGATACGCAGTATTTT; D gene: -; clone size: few; V gene: TRBV20-1; J gene: TRBJ2-3; CDR3 length: 13
CDR3 protein: CASSTTGPGELFF; CDR3 DNA: TGCGCCAGCAGCACGACAGGGCCCGGGGAGCTGTTTTTT; D gene: TRBD1; clone size: -; V gene: TRBV5-1; J gene: TRBJ2-2; CDR3 length: 13
CDR3 protein: CASSKEVAGQETQYF; CDR3 DNA: TGTGCCAGCAGTAAAGAGGTAGCGGGGCAAGAGACCCAGTACTTC; D gene: TRBD2; clone size: -; V gene: TRBV27; J gene: TRBJ2-5; CDR3 length: 15
CDR3 protein: CASGSLRSSYNSPLHF; CDR3 DNA: TGTGCCAGCGGGTCTCTCAGGAGCTCCTATAATTCACCCCTCCACTTT; D gene: -; clone size: many; V gene: TRBV12-3/TRBV12-4; J gene: TRBJ1-6; CDR3 length: 16
CDR3 protein: CASSRAGPVNQPQHF; CDR3 DNA: TGTGCCAGCAGCCGAGCCGGGCCAGTAAATCAGCCCCAGCATTTT; D gene: -; clone size: many; V gene: TRBV5-6; J gene: TRBJ1-5; CDR3 length: 15
CDR3 protein: CASSYTDRVTDTQYF; CDR3 DNA: TGTGCCAGCAGTTACACTGACAGGGTAACAGATACGCAGTATTTT; D gene: TRBD1; clone size: few; V gene: TRBV6-5; J gene: TRBJ2-3; CDR3 length: 15
CDR3 protein: CASRTSGGANEQYF; CDR3 DNA: TGTGCCAGCAGAACTAGCGGGGGGGCGAACGAGCAGTACTTC; D gene: TRBD2; clone size: few; V gene: TRBV6-1; J gene: TRBJ2-7; CDR3 length: 14
CDR3 protein: CASSPFQGSYGYTF; CDR3 DNA: TGCGCCAGCAGTCCCTTCCAGGGGAGCTATGGCTACACCTTC; D gene: -; clone size: -; V gene: TRBV4-1; J gene: TRBJ1-2; CDR3 length: 14
CDR3 protein: CSVEGRAGQPQHF; CDR3 DNA: TGCAGCGTTGAAGGGAGGGCGGGCCAGCCCCAGCATTTT; D gene: -; clone size: many; V gene: TRBV29-1; J gene: TRBJ1-5; CDR3 length: 13
CDR3 protein: CASSSGSNYGYTF; CDR3 DNA: TGTGCCAGCAGCTCGGGATCAAACTATGGCTACACCTTC; D gene: -; clone size: few; V gene: TRBV5-5; J gene: TRBJ1-2; CDR3 length: 13
CDR3 protein: CASSLMAGEQFF; CDR3 DNA: TGTGCCAGCAGCTTAATGGCAGGGGAGCAGTTCTTC; D gene: -; clone size: few; V gene: TRBV7-9; J gene: TRBJ2-1; CDR3 length: 12
CDR3 protein: CASRPGGVSSYNEQFF; CDR3 DNA: TGTGCCAGCAGACCGGGCGGGGTTAGCTCCTACAATGAGCAGTTCTTC; D gene: -; clone size: few; V gene: TRBV9; J gene: TRBJ2-1; CDR3 length: 16
CDR3 protein: CASSTGTSGSRYEQYF; CDR3 DNA: TGTGCCAGCAGTACAGGGACTAGCGGGAGCAGATACGAGCAGTACTTC; D gene: TRBD2; clone size: -; V gene: TRBV6-2/TRBV6-3; J gene: TRBJ2-7; CDR3 length: 16
CDR3 protein: CASSEAGGPGSYEQYF; CDR3 DNA: TGTGCCAGCAGTGAAGCAGGAGGGCCCGGGTCCTACGAGCAGTACTTC; D gene: -; clone size: few; V gene: TRBV2; J gene: TRBJ2-7; CDR3 length: 16
CDR3 protein: CASSYSRSGGHKYGSYNEQFF; CDR3 DNA: TGTGCCAGCAGTTACTCGAGGTCTGGGGGCCACAAGTACGGCTCCTACAATGAGCAGTTCTTC; D gene: -; clone size: many; V gene: TRBV6-2/TRBV6-3; J gene: TRBJ2-1; CDR3 length: 21
CDR3 protein: CSVGREDNEQFF; CDR3 DNA: TGCAGCGTTGGGCGGGAGGACAATGAGCAGTTCTTC; D gene: TRBD2; clone size: many; V gene: TRBV29-1; J gene: TRBJ2-1; CDR3 length: 12
CDR3 protein: CSARDRTGGIPYEQYF; CDR3 DNA: TGCAGTGCTAGAGATCGTACAGGGGGTATTCCCTACGAGCAGTACTTC; D gene: TRBD1; clone size: few; V gene: TRBV20-1; J gene: TRBJ2-7; CDR3 length: 16
CDR3 protein: CASSPGQEIYNEQFF; CDR3 DNA: TGTGCCAGCTCACCAGGGCAGGAAATATACAATGAGCAGTTCTTC; D gene: -; clone size: many; V gene: TRBV18; J gene: TRBJ2-1; CDR3 length: 15
CDR3 protein: CASSQVWDRATGELFF; CDR3 DNA: TGTGCCAGCAGCCAAGTCTGGGACAGGGCAACCGGGGAGCTGTTTTTT; D gene: TRBD1; clone size: many; V gene: TRBV14; J gene: TRBJ2-2; CDR3 length: 16
CDR3 protein: CASSVEGTGNSPLHF; CDR3 DNA: TGTGCCAGCAGCGTAGAGGGGACAGGAAATTCACCCCTCCACTTT; D gene: TRBD1; clone size: few; V gene: TRBV9; J gene: TRBJ1-6; CDR3 length: 15
CDR3 protein: CASGPDLLYEQYF; CDR3 DNA: TGTGCCAGCGGCCCCGACCTCCTCTACGAGCAGTACTTC; D gene: -; clone size: once; V gene: TRBV7-9; J gene: TRBJ2-7; CDR3 length: 13
CDR3 protein: CASKQGMYNEQFF; CDR3 DNA: TGTGCCAGCAAGCAGGGAATGTACAATGAGCAGTTCTTC; D gene: -; clone size: -; V gene: TRBV28; J gene: TRBJ2-1; CDR3 length: 13
CDR3 protein: CASSQDGTANTEAFF; CDR3 DNA: TGTGCCAGCAGCCAAGATGGGACGGCAAACACTGAAGCTTTCTTT; D gene: -; clone size: many; V gene: TRBV4-2; J gene: TRBJ1-1; CDR3 length: 15